This T cell receptor beta chain was identified during a study of blood T cells in healthy people across ages. The extraction recovered at least 6 micrograms of total RNA per sample. It was with a sample-barcoded 5' primer and a J-beta primer mix that a second PCR of roughly 7 to 11 cycles was run. Each TCR beta cDNA got a 12-nucleotide random molecular identifier. TCRdb fed the 5' RACE reads into MiXCR, producing one record per CDR3 protein. The repertoire consists of about 640,000 distinct CDR3 sequences, with 58% occurring once and the leading ten covering 30% to 45%. The germline V gene encodes CDR1 SGHVS and CDR2 FQNEAQ. The CDR3 has 15 amino acids. The V gene end was trimmed by 3 bases and the J gene end by 5 bases; junction bases not matched to a gene: 4.

The specimen sequenced was blood. The rearrangement joins TRBV7-8 to TRBJ2-1; 10 positions agree with TRBD2. The receptor comes from a man in his 60s in good health. For the CDR3, the DNA is TGTGCCAGCAGCTTTGAACTAGCGGGACACAATGAGCAGTTCTTC. Protein product: CASSFELAGHNEQFF.